Listed below are T cell receptor beta chains from one sample, sequenced in a study of beta chain features in type 1 diabetes. Sequenced by immunoSEQ multiplex PCR; TCRdb stores in-frame clones only, minus some. Of a few hundred thousand clones detected, 16% appear once; the ten largest clones hold about 0.08%. Material for sequencing was naive CD4+ T cells from blood. These receptors all stem from a man aged 30-40 years with type 1 diabetes. Each CDR3 is given with its conserved first and last residue. The D gene is left open where the match is weak. Clone size appears in some rows only: once, few, many, or a class for an expanded clone.

CSVRASAAPSEQYF,TGCAGCGTTAGGGCCTCAGCGGCACCAAGCGAGCAGTACTTC,TRBV29-1,TRBJ2-7,few,-
CSARAPGFSFF,TGCAGTGCTAGAGCCCCCGGGTTTTCGTTCTTC,TRBV20-1,TRBJ2-1,-,-
CAWSRGPSSGRHYEQYF,TGTGCCTGGAGTCGTGGCCCGTCTAGCGGGAGACACTACGAGCAGTACTTC,TRBV30,TRBJ2-7,-,TRBD2
CASKAPLGQGALETQYF,TGTGCCAGCAAGGCCCCCCTGGGACAGGGGGCTTTAGAGACCCAGTACTTC,TRBV25-1,TRBJ2-5,few,TRBD1
CASSQVTSGRYNEQFF,TGTGCCAGCAGCCAAGTCACTAGCGGGCGCTACAATGAGCAGTTCTTC,TRBV14,TRBJ2-1,few,TRBD2
CAWSVGLGVDEQYF,TGTGCCTGGAGTGTTGGCCTGGGCGTCGACGAGCAGTACTTC,TRBV30,TRBJ2-7,few,-
CASSLPRLDLTDTQYF,TGTGCCAGCAGCTTACCGAGACTAGACCTCACAGATACGCAGTATTTT,TRBV7-2,TRBJ2-3,few,-
CATSVLAGAIGELFF,TGTGCCACCAGCGTCCTAGCGGGAGCTATCGGGGAGCTGTTTTTT,TRBV15,TRBJ2-2,few,TRBD2
CSVLGPLAGNNEQFF,TGCAGCGTTCTGGGACCCCTGGCGGGGAACAATGAGCAGTTCTTC,TRBV29-1,TRBJ2-1,few,-
CSVDHTSGRAPNEQFF,TGCAGCGTTGATCATACTAGCGGGAGGGCCCCCAATGAGCAGTTCTTC,TRBV29-1,TRBJ2-1,few,TRBD2
CSVWGESGSTDTQYF,TGCAGCGTCTGGGGGGAAAGCGGGAGCACAGATACGCAGTATTTT,TRBV29-1,TRBJ2-3,-,-
CASSAQTGFYEQYF,TGTGCCAGCAGCGCCCAGACAGGGTTCTACGAGCAGTACTTC,TRBV7-2,TRBJ2-7,-,TRBD1
CASSQRQGRGQETQYF,TGCGCCAGCAGCCAAAGGCAGGGCCGAGGTCAAGAGACCCAGTACTTC,TRBV5-1,TRBJ2-5,few,-
CASSFGRPDTRNQPQHF,TGTGCCAGCAGTTTCGGACGGCCGGACACACGCAATCAGCCCCAGCATTTT,TRBV28,TRBJ1-5,-,-
CATDQETQYF,TGTGCCACCGACCAAGAGACCCAGTACTTC,TRBV7-9,TRBJ2-5,-,-
CASSLQGTGNTGELFF,TGTGCCAGCAGCCTACAGGGAACCGGGAACACCGGGGAGCTGTTTTTT,TRBV7-8,TRBJ2-2,-,-
CASSVGNPSGGELFF,TGTGCCAGCAGCGTAGGTAACCCCTCGGGCGGGGAGCTGTTTTTT,TRBV9,TRBJ2-2,-,-
CASSPEASGRKTLYYEQYF,TGCGCCAGCAGCCCGGAGGCTAGCGGGAGAAAGACGCTGTACTACGAGCAGTACTTC,TRBV5-1,TRBJ2-7,-,TRBD2
CSAPGTGDEKLFF,TGCAGCGCCCCCGGGACAGGGGATGAAAAACTGTTTTTT,TRBV29-1,TRBJ1-4,-,TRBD1
CASSPWASGRTDTQYF,TGTGCCAGCAGCCCATGGGCTAGCGGGAGAACAGATACGCAGTATTTT,TRBV7-9,TRBJ2-3,-,TRBD2
CASSVASGVEETQYF,TGTGCCAGCAGCGTCGCTAGCGGAGTTGAAGAGACCCAGTACTTC,TRBV9,TRBJ2-5,-,TRBD2
CASSRTSGYIAETQYF,TGCGCCAGCAGCCGCACTTCCGGCTATATCGCGGAGACCCAGTACTTC,TRBV4-1,TRBJ2-5,few,-
CASAGSSGANVLTF,TGTGCCAGCGCCGGTTCCTCTGGGGCCAACGTCCTGACTTTC,TRBV11-2,TRBJ2-6,-,-
CASSLDDMGSTGELFF,TGCGCCAGCAGCTTGGACGACATGGGAAGCACCGGGGAGCTGTTTTTT,TRBV5-1,TRBJ2-2,-,-
CASSPDRGSYNEQFF,TGTGCCAGCAGCCCGGACAGGGGATCCTACAATGAGCAGTTCTTC,TRBV7-9,TRBJ2-1,-,TRBD1
CASSVSVQETQYF,TGTGCCAGCAGCGTAAGCGTCCAAGAGACCCAGTACTTC,TRBV9,TRBJ2-5,once,-
CASALGTSGRNEQYF,TGTGCCAGCGCACTCGGGACTAGCGGGAGGAACGAGCAGTACTTC,TRBV18,TRBJ2-7,few,TRBD2
CASSLVGDTQYF,TGTGCCAGCAGCTTAGTGGGGGATACGCAGTATTTT,TRBV11-2,TRBJ2-3,few,-
CAWSVRLAGYNEQFF,TGTGCCTGGAGTGTACGTCTAGCAGGTTACAATGAGCAGTTCTTC,TRBV30,TRBJ2-1,-,-
CASSFPRSYGYTF,TGTGCCAGCAGCTTCCCCAGAAGTTATGGCTACACCTTC,TRBV5-6,TRBJ1-2,few,-
CAWSRIAGETDTQYF,TGTGCCTGGAGCAGGATAGCGGGAGAAACAGATACGCAGTATTTT,TRBV30,TRBJ2-3,-,TRBD2
CSGLSSYEQYF,TGCAGTGGGTTGAGCTCCTACGAGCAGTACTTC,TRBV20-1,TRBJ2-7,-,-
CASSIPGSRAGELFF,TGCGCCAGCAGCATCCCCGGGAGTAGAGCCGGGGAGCTGTTTTTT,TRBV5-1,TRBJ2-2,-,-
CASSLTGSGTEAFF,TGCGCCAGCAGCTTGACAGGGTCGGGGACTGAAGCTTTCTTT,TRBV5-1,TRBJ1-1,few,-
CASSLSHSYEQYF,TGTGCCAGCAGTTTAAGCCATTCCTACGAGCAGTACTTC,TRBV27,TRBJ2-7,-,-
CASSYSTGGAYGYTF,TGTGCCAGCAGTTACTCGACAGGGGGCGCTTATGGCTACACCTTC,TRBV6-5,TRBJ1-2,few,TRBD1
CASSVWGTREENEQFF,TGTGCCAGCAGTGTATGGGGGACTAGAGAAGAGAATGAGCAGTTCTTC,TRBV2,TRBJ2-1,few,TRBD2
CASSRDRASYEQYF,TGTGCCAGCAGCCGTGACAGGGCCTCCTACGAGCAGTACTTC,TRBV7-2,TRBJ2-7,few,TRBD1
CASSILYTQYF,TGTGCCAGCAGCATACTGTATACGCAGTATTTT,TRBV7-2,TRBJ2-3,-,-
CASSDAVLTYNEQFF,TGTGCCAGCAGTGATGCGGTTCTCACCTACAATGAGCAGTTCTTC,TRBV2,TRBJ2-1,few,-
CAWSWAGTGYQPQHF,TGTGCCTGGTCTTGGGCCGGGACAGGGTACCAGCCCCAGCATTTT,TRBV30,TRBJ1-5,few,TRBD1
CASSAFLSRGANVLTF,TGTGCCAGCAGTGCATTTCTTTCTAGGGGGGCCAACGTCCTGACTTTC,TRBV25-1,TRBJ2-6,-,-
CASSLWTGDGYTF,TGTGCCAGCAGTTTATGGACCGGGGATGGCTACACCTTC,TRBV28,TRBJ1-2,few,-
CSARTGTSGSDEQFF,TGCAGCGCTAGAACCGGGACTAGCGGGAGCGATGAGCAGTTCTTC,TRBV29-1,TRBJ2-1,few,TRBD2
CGPPILLIEQYF,TGTGGCCCCCCCATCCTTCTTATCGAGCAGTACTTC,TRBV30,TRBJ2-7,-,-
CASSVRQGETQYF,TGTGCCAGCAGCGTGAGGCAGGGTGAGACCCAGTACTTC,TRBV9,TRBJ2-5,-,-
CASSALVGELFF,TGTGCCAGCAGCGCCCTAGTGGGGGAGCTGTTTTTT,TRBV9,TRBJ2-2,-,-
CASSQLKVCEQYF,TGCGCCAGCAGTCAATTGAAGGTTTGTGAGCAGTACTTC,TRBV23-1,TRBJ2-7,-,-
CASRPIGTGDSEQYF,TGTGCCAGCAGGCCAATCGGGACAGGGGATAGCGAGCAGTACTTC,TRBV27,TRBJ2-7,once,TRBD1
CSVGAGTGQETQYF,TGCAGCGTTGGGGCTGGGACAGGGCAAGAGACCCAGTACTTC,TRBV29-1,TRBJ2-5,-,TRBD1
CASTTPPPGNEQFF,TGTGCCAGCACCACTCCCCCTCCCGGGAATGAGCAGTTCTTC,TRBV5-4,TRBJ2-1,-,-
CASSQDPGFSYEQYF,TGCGCCAGCAGCCAAGATCCCGGCTTCTCCTACGAGCAGTACTTC,TRBV4-1,TRBJ2-7,few,-
CASSYTGSGANVLTF,TGTGCCAGCAGTTACACGGGCTCTGGGGCCAACGTCCTGACTTTC,TRBV28,TRBJ2-6,-,-
CASSVGRTSGTTQYF,TGTGCCAGCAGCGTAGGGAGGACTAGCGGGACGACCCAGTACTTC,TRBV9,TRBJ2-5,few,TRBD2
CASSRGVSTGELFF,TGTGCCAGCAGCCGAGGAGTCAGCACCGGGGAGCTGTTTTTT,TRBV7-2,TRBJ2-2,few,-
CSVSRDRDYEQYF,TGCAGCGTGTCCCGGGACAGGGACTACGAGCAGTACTTC,TRBV29-1,TRBJ2-7,few,TRBD1